The present T cell receptor beta chain was sequenced within a study of beta chain features in type 1 diabetes. Study context: In age, gender and cell yields, patients were similar to healthy donors.

Germline V gene data show CDR1 as GTSNPN and CDR2 as SVGIG (reference sequence). CDR3 length equals 14 residues. V lost 1 base to trimming and J lost 1 base; unmatched junction nucleotides: 2. CD45RO/CCR7/CD25/CD127/CD95/CD27 sorting isolated CD4+ naive, central memory, regulatory and stem cell-like memory cells. Every bit of the isolated RNA underwent reverse transcription, so sequencing read expressed TCRB transcripts. Clones were read by immunoSEQ multiplex PCR, and TCRdb kept only the in-frame ones, dropping some. The sample holds a few hundred thousand clones, roughly a fifth seen once. The sequence came from a woman aged 18-35 years in good health. The material sequenced was naive CD4+ T cells from blood. This chain uses TRBV30 with TRBJ2-7; 9 bases match TRBD2. The CDR3 loop reads CAWSGAGGSYEQYF. CDR3 in DNA: TGTGCCTGGAGTGGGGCGGGAGGGTCCTACGAGCAGTACTTC.